The present entry profiles one TCR beta chain with its context. The protocol was immunoSEQ multiplex PCR, while the TCRdb copy is restricted to in-frame clones and leaves out a portion. The sample carries roughly 200,000 clones, over 75% recorded once. The sample originates from a study of blood T cell repertoires in COVID-19. Source material: peripheral blood. The TCR comes from a human donor with active or convalescent COVID-19. The donor label of this sample is uncertain.

The CDR3 region has the DNA TGTGCTAGTGGTTTGTATCCCCGGGAGGCGGGGGACCACGAGCAGTACTTC. This codes for CASGLYPREAGDHEQYF. This chain connects TRBV12-5 to TRBJ2-7, with TRBD2 identical over 7 bases. V lost 2 bases to trimming and J lost 5 bases; unmatched junction nucleotides: 15. The length of the CDR3 is 17 residues. CDR1 and CDR2 (germline): LGHNT, FRNRAP. The whole variable domain, remainder taken from reference TRBV12-5 and TRBJ2-7, is DARVTQTPRHKVTEMGQEVTMRCQPILGHNTVFWYRQTMMQGLELLAYFRNRAPLDDSGMPKDRFSAEMPDATLATLKIQPSEPRDSAVYFCASGLYPREAGDHEQYFGPGTRLTVT.